The clone carrying this T cell receptor beta chain has only one observation. This sample is part of a study of PD-L1 blockade in urothelial cancer. TCRdb's copy holds only in-frame clones and misses some; the assay was immunoSEQ multiplex PCR. The data show about 43,000 clones, around 84% seen once. As for time point: pretreatment peripheral blood. The receptor's source is a man in his 60s with urothelial cancer. Sequenced material: PBMCs, taken around atezolizumab (anti-PD-L1) treatment.

Here the CDR3 DNA reads TGTGCCAGTAGTTCCCGATCCGGGACAGGGCATGGAAACACCATATATTTT. Translation gives CASSSRSGTGHGNTIYF. The J gene is TRBJ1-3, the V gene TRBV19; 9 nucleotides line up with TRBD1. J gave up 3 bases and V 5 bases, and 11 bases lay outside the gene matches. Germline V gene lookup returns CDR1 LNHDA and CDR2 SQIVND (reference sequence). The CDR3 covers 17 residues.